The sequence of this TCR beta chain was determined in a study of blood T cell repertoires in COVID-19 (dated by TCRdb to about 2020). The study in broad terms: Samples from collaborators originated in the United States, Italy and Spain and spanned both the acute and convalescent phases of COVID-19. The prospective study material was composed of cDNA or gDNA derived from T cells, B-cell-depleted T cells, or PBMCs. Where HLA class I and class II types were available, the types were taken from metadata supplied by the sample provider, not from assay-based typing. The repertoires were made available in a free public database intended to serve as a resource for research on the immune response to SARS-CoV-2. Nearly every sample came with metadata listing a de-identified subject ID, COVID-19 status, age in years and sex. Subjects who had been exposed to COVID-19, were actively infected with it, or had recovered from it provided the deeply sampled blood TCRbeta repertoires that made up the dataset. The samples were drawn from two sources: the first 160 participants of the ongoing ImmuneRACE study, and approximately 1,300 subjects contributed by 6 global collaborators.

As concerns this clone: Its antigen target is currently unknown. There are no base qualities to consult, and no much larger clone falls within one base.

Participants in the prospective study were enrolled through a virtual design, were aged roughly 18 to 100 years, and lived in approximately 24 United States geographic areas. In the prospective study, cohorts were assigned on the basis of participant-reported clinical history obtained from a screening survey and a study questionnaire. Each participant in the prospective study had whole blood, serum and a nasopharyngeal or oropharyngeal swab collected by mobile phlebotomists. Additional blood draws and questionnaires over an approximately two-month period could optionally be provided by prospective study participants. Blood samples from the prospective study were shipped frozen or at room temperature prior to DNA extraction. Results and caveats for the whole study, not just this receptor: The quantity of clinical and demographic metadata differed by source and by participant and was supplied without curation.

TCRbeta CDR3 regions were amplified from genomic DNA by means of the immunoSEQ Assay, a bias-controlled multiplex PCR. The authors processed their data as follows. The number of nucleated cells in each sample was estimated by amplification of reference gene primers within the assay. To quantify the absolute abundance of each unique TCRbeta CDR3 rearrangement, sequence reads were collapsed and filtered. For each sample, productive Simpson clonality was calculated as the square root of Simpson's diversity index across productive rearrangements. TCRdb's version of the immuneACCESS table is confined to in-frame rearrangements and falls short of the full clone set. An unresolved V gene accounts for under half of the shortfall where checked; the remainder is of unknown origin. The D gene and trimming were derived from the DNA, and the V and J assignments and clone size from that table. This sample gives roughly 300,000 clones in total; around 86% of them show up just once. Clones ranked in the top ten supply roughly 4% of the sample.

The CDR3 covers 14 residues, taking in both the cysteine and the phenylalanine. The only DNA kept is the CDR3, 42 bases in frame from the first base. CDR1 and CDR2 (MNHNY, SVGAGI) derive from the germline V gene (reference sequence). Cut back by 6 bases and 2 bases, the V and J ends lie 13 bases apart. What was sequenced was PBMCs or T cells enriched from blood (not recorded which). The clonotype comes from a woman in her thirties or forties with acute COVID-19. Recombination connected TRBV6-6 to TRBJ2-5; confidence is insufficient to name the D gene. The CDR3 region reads CASSESGWQETQYF. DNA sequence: TGTGCCAGCAGCGAGAGTGGTTGGCAAGAGACCCAGTACTTC.